This entry lists 18 T cell receptor beta chains sequenced from one sample in a study of OX40 agonist ivuxolimab in advanced cancers. Using immunoSEQ multiplex PCR, the repertoire was profiled, and TCRdb retains in-frame clones only, with some absent. The repertoire holds 65,000 to 90,000 clones, with 92% as singletons. The specimen was CD4+ or CD8+ T cells sorted from blood, collected in a trial of the OX40 agonist ivuxolimab. The receptors stem from an adult with an advanced solid tumor such as melanoma, head and neck, liver or kidney cancer.

V and J are TRBV6-6 and TRBJ1-6, with a tentative D call TRBD1 (5 bases). The CDR3 is 15 amino acids. The V gene lost 3 bases and the J gene lost 5 bases, with 11 bases spanning the gap. Germline lookup yields CDR1 MNHNY and CDR2 SVGAGI (reference sequence). This CDR3 reads CASSYIGTDNSPLHF. The CDR3 coding sequence is TGTGCCAGCAGTTATATTGGGACCGATAATTCACCCCTCCACTTT.

The chain combines TRBV7-3 with TRBJ1-2, with TRBD1 as a possible D gene (6 bases). V lost 8 bases, J lost 9 bases, and 13 bases lay in between. This CDR3 region has 11 residues. From germline, CDR1 is SGHTA and CDR2 FQGTGA. CDR3 bases: TGTGCCAGCGGGGGCGGCGGGAGCTACACCTTC. Its translation: CASGGGGSYTF.

This CDR3 reads CASSSPEGQGKETQYF. DNA of the CDR3: TGTGCCAGCAGCTCCCCCGAGGGACAGGGTAAAGAGACCCAGTACTTC. The rearrangement uses TRBV7-9 and TRBJ2-5; TRBD1 matches at 9 bases. The germline CDR1 and CDR2 sequences are SEHNR and FQNEAQ (reference sequence). Trimming at V came to 4 bases and at J to 3 bases, leaving 9 bases not matched to a gene. CDR3 length: 16 amino acids.

V usage is TRBV5-4 and J usage is TRBJ2-3; TRBD2 agrees at 7 bases. The CDR3 contains 17 residues. Per the germline V gene, CDR1 is SGHNT and CDR2 is YYREEE (reference sequence). The V and J ends lost 2 bases and 1 base, in that order; junction bases with no gene match: 10. The CDR3 bases are TGTGCCAGCAGCTTTGGGGGGGGAGACGTTCGCACAGATACGCAGTATTTT. This codes for CASSFGGGDVRTDTQYF. Together with reference TRBV5-4 and TRBJ2-3, the CDR3 gives the full variable domain: ETGVTQSPTHLIKTRGQQVTLRCSSQSGHNTVSWYQQALGQGPQFIFQYYREEENGRGNFPPRFSGLQFPNYSSELNVNALELDDSALYLCASSFGGGDVRTDTQYFGPGTRLTVL.

V gene TRBV7-9 combines with J gene TRBJ2-1; D gene ambiguous. The length of the CDR3 is 11 residues. Germline lookup yields CDR1 SEHNR and CDR2 FQNEAQ (reference sequence). V lost 1 base and J lost 5, with 0 bases in between. Here the CDR3 DNA reads TGTGCCAGCAGCTTAGACAATGAGCAGTTCTTC. This translates into CASSLDNEQFF.

V is TRBV9 and J is TRBJ1-2, with 11 bases aligning to TRBD1. CDR3 size: 14 residues. V was pared by 3 bases and J by 4 bases, with 2 bases of the junction left unmatched. The germline V gene encodes CDR1 SGDLS and CDR2 YYNGEE. CDR3 in amino acids: CASSGDRGIYGYTF. CDR3 sequence (DNA): TGTGCCAGCAGCGGGGACAGGGGGATCTATGGCTACACCTTC.

V and J are TRBV9 and TRBJ1-1; D gene uncertain. The germline V gene has CDR1 SGDLS and CDR2 YYNGEE. The V end was cut by 3 bases, the J end by 11 bases, with 14 bases between. This CDR3 is built from 12 residues. In DNA, the CDR3 is TGTGCCAGCAGCGCCGGCGGCGTGGGGGCTTTCTTT. Residues: CASSAGGVGAFF.

V usage is TRBV11-2 and J usage is TRBJ2-3; TRBD2 aligns across 16 bases. CDR1 and CDR2 (germline): SGHAT, FQNNGV. This CDR3 region has 18 residues. V dropped 5 bases and J dropped 0; count of bases not matched to a gene: 5. CDR3 coding DNA: TGTGCCAGCAGCGGGACTAGCGGGGGGGCTGGTAGCACAGATACGCAGTATTTT. Its translation: CASSGTSGGAGSTDTQYF.

This CDR3 reads CASSVAAYTEAFF. In DNA, the CDR3 is TGTGCCAGCAGCGTAGCGGCTTACACTGAAGCTTTCTTT. This rearrangement joins TRBV9 to TRBJ1-1; D gene unclear. The V gene lost 0 bases and the J gene lost 3 bases, with 6 bases spanning the gap. The germline V gene has CDR1 SGDLS and CDR2 YYNGEE. The CDR3 length is 13 residues.

The J gene is TRBJ2-7, the V gene TRBV6-6; D gene unclear. V was pared by 7 bases and J by 6 bases, with 16 bases between. This CDR3 spans 13 amino acids. Germline-derived CDR1 and CDR2 are MNHNY and SVGAGI (reference sequence). CDR3 residues: CASMGWEPLEQYF. In DNA, the CDR3 is TGTGCCAGCATGGGGTGGGAACCCCTCGAGCAGTACTTC.

This clone was counted ten times or more. V is TRBV6-4 and J is TRBJ1-2; D unclear. Germline CDR1 reads MRHNA; CDR2 reads SNTAGT. The CDR3 totals 16 residues. V dropped 0 bases and J dropped 6 bases, with 17 bases sitting between them. The CDR3 DNA sequence: TGTGCCAGCAGTGACTCATCGGAGGCATTAAAGAATGGCTACACCTTC. Its translation is CASSDSSEALKNGYTF.

The chain uses TRBV27 and TRBJ2-7; TRBD1 matches 8 bases. This CDR3 is 13 amino acids long. The germline V gene encodes CDR1 MNHEY and CDR2 SMNVEV (reference sequence). The J segment lost 2 bases and the V segment lost 8 bases, leaving 5 bases of the junction unmatched. The CDR3 loop is CASGTGGPYEQYF. The CDR3 DNA follows: TGTGCCAGCGGAACAGGGGGACCCTACGAGCAGTACTTC.

The rearrangement joins TRBV6-5 to TRBJ2-7, with 10 bases aligning to TRBD2. Germline V lookup: CDR1 MNHEY, CDR2 SVGAGI. The junction had 4 bases not matched to a gene; V was cut back by 5 bases and J by 3 bases. CDR3 size: 14 residues. In DNA form, the CDR3 reads TGTGCCAGCAGTGACCTAGCGGGGGACTACGAGCAGTACTTC. Protein product: CASSDLAGDYEQYF.

The chain joins TRBV10-3 to TRBJ2-5; 8 bases map to TRBD1. CDR1 is ENHRY and CDR2 is SYGVKD in the germline V gene. There are 14 residues in the CDR3. With V trimmed by 3 bases and J by 5 bases, 5 bases remained unmatched. For the CDR3, the DNA is TGTGCCATCAGTGACAGGGGGCTTGGGGAGACCCAGTACTTC. It codes for CAISDRGLGETQYF.

V is TRBV7-9 and J is TRBJ1-2; weak D call: TRBD1 (6 bases). Trimming cost V 5 bases and J 0 bases, with 16 bases left between them. The CDR3 is made up of 16 amino acids. Germline-derived CDR1 and CDR2 are SEHNR and FQNEAQ (reference sequence). CDR3 amino acids: CASSRGTPSPNYGYTF. The DNA of the CDR3 is TGTGCCAGCAGCCGCGGGACACCTAGCCCTAACTATGGCTACACCTTC.

CDR3 nucleotide sequence: TGTGCCAGCAGCTTAATTGGGACTAGTGGCACCGGGGAGCTGTTTTTT. It codes for CASSLIGTSGTGELFF. The chain links TRBV11-2 to TRBJ2-2; 8 bases agree with TRBD2. Germline V gene data show CDR1 as SGHAT and CDR2 as FQNNGV. J gave up 4 bases and V 2 bases, and 6 bases lay outside the gene matches. The CDR3 covers 16 residues.

The chain uses TRBV2 and TRBJ2-1; TRBD1 agrees at 8 bases. Per the germline V gene, CDR1 is SNHLY and CDR2 is FYNNEI. The CDR3 loop spans 15 amino acids. J was trimmed by 4 bases and V by 3 bases; bases with no gene match: 5. CDR3 protein: CASSEGQAIYNEQFF. For the CDR3, the DNA is TGTGCCAGCAGTGAGGGACAGGCGATATACAATGAGCAGTTCTTC.

The chain's CDR3 is CASSYAGGIYNEQFF. The CDR3 DNA follows: TGTGCCAGCAGTTACGCGGGGGGTATCTACAATGAGCAGTTCTTC. The chain employs TRBV6-5 and TRBJ2-1; the match to TRBD2 covers 8 bases. V lost 2 bases, J lost 3 bases, and 3 bases stayed unmatched. Per the germline V gene, CDR1 is MNHEY and CDR2 is SVGAGI. The CDR3 runs 15 residues.